Each of the 11 T cell receptor beta chains below was sequenced from the same sample in a study of OX40 agonist ivuxolimab in advanced cancers. Using immunoSEQ multiplex PCR, the repertoire was profiled, and TCRdb retains in-frame clones only, with some absent. The sample lists tens of thousands of clones; roughly 83% were seen once. The specimen was CD4+ or CD8+ T cells sorted from blood, collected in a trial of the OX40 agonist ivuxolimab. These receptors all come from an adult with an advanced solid tumor such as melanoma, head and neck, liver or kidney cancer.

The chain employs TRBV6-5 and TRBJ2-7; possible D gene TRBD2, 5 bases. Per the germline V gene, CDR1 is MNHEY and CDR2 is SVGAGI. Between the trimmed V and J ends, which lost 3 bases and 11 bases, there was a span of 17 bases. The CDR3 covers 13 residues. The CDR3 spells CASSYRWTGPEYF. CDR3 DNA sequence: TGTGCCAGCAGTTATCGATGGACTGGTCCGGAGTACTTC.

The count of this clone is one. V usage is TRBV25-1 and J usage is TRBJ2-1; the D gene is possibly TRBD1 (6 bases). The CDR3 consists of 14 residues. Germline CDR1 is MGHDK and CDR2 is SYGVNS. V lost 3 bases to trimming and J lost 2 bases, with 8 bases between them. The chain's CDR3 is CASSEGAAYNEQFF. The CDR3 DNA follows: TGTGCCAGCAGTGAGGGGGCGGCCTACAATGAGCAGTTCTTC. The variable domain in full, with the rest retrieved from reference TRBV25-1 and TRBJ2-1, is EADIYQTPRYLVIGTGKKITLECSQTMGHDKMYWYQQDPGMELHLIHYSYGVNSTEKGDLSSESTVSRIRTEHFPLTLESARPSHTSQYLCASSEGAAYNEQFFGPGTRLTVL.

This clone came up once. This chain connects TRBV6-6 to TRBJ1-2; 12 nucleotides agree with TRBD1. This CDR3 has 14 residues. V dropped 6 bases and J dropped 8; count of bases not matched to a gene: 7. CDR1 MNHNY and CDR2 SVGAGI come from the germline V gene (reference sequence). In nucleotides, the CDR3 is TGTGCCAGCAGGGGGACAGGGGGCGCGGGCGGCTACACCTTC. As protein: CASRGTGGAGGYTF.

This clone was seen a single time. V gene TRBV27 combines with J gene TRBJ2-3; D is uncertain. V was trimmed by 4 bases and J by 1 base, leaving 12 bases between them. The germline V gene encodes CDR1 MNHEY and CDR2 SMNVEV (reference sequence). The CDR3 is 15 residues long. CDR3 region: CASSYVHPGTDTQYF. Here the CDR3 DNA reads TGTGCCAGCAGTTATGTCCACCCCGGCACAGATACGCAGTATTTT.

The chain joins TRBV9 to TRBJ1-1; D may be TRBD1 (6 bases). CDR3 length: 12 amino acids. The germline gives CDR1 SGDLS, CDR2 YYNGEE. V gave up 3 bases and J gave up 7 bases, with 10 bases separating them. In DNA, the CDR3 is TGTGCCAGCAGCGCCAGGGGAGATGAAGCTTTCTTT. Its protein product is CASSARGDEAFF.

The CDR3 DNA reads TGCAGCGCCCTAGATATGAACACTGAAGCTTTCTTT. Its translation: CSALDMNTEAFF. The chain uses TRBV29-1 and TRBJ1-1; no definite D call. Trimming took 7 bases from V and 0 from J, leaving 9 bases between them. Per germline, CDR1 SQVTM and CDR2 ANQGSEA. The CDR3 sequence is 12 residues long.

The rearrangement links TRBV5-4 to TRBJ1-1; 11 bases fit TRBD1. Germline-derived CDR1 and CDR2 are SGHNT and YYREEE (reference sequence). This CDR3 region has 16 residues. The V gene end was trimmed by 3 bases and the J gene end by 1 base; junction bases not matched to a gene: 5. The CDR3 sequence is CASSWDRGKRNTEAFF. The CDR3 DNA follows: TGTGCCAGCAGCTGGGACAGGGGGAAGCGGAACACTGAAGCTTTCTTT.

The genes are TRBV30 and TRBJ2-3, with D tentatively TRBD2 (5 bases). Per germline, CDR1 GTSNPN and CDR2 SVGIG (reference sequence). CDR3 length: 15 residues. Trimming left V 0 bases short and J 5 bases short, with 15 bases between. CDR3 DNA sequence: TGTGCCTGGAGTGTAATGGGTTCGGGGTTAGATACGCAGTATTTT. Translating it yields CAWSVMGSGLDTQYF.

The rearrangement joins TRBV29-1 to TRBJ1-1; no clear D gene. V was shortened by 7 bases and J by 3 bases, with 0 bases between the two germline ends. Germline V gives CDR1 SQVTM, CDR2 ANQGSEA. The CDR3 is 8 amino acids. The CDR3 region has the DNA TGCAGCGACACTGAAGCTTTCTTT. Translation: CSDTEAFF.

The chain links TRBV21-1 to TRBJ1-2. TRBV21-1 is a listed pseudogene. The CDR3 has 14 amino acids. The CDR3 protein is CASSTGGGRHGYTF. The CDR3 coding sequence is TGTGCCAGCAGCACCGGGGGGGGGCGACATGGCTACACCTTC.

The chain links TRBV7-8 to TRBJ1-3, with 7 bases identical to TRBD1. This CDR3 spans 14 amino acids. V gave up 6 bases and J gave up 9 bases; unmatched junction bases: 11. Germline CDR1 and CDR2: SGHVS and FQNEAQ. The CDR3 nucleotides read TGTGCCAGCAGTTTAACCGGGACAGCTGGCACCATATATTTT. Its protein product is CASSLTGTAGTIYF.